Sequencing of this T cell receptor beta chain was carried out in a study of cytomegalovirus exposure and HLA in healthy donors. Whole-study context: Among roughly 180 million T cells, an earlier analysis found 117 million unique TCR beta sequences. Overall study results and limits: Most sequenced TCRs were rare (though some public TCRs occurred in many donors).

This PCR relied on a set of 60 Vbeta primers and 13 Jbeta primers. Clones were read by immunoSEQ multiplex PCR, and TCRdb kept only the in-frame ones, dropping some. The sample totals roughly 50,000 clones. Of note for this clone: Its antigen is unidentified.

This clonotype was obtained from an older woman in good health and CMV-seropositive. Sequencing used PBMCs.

The CDR3: CASSILVGGTEAFF. The CDR3 DNA reads TGTGCCAGTAGTATTCTAGTCGGGGGCACTGAAGCTTTCTTT. The rearrangement links TRBV19 to TRBJ1-1; a possible D gene is TRBD1 (5 bases). CDR3 length: 14 residues. The ends were cut back, 3 bases at V and 4 bases at J, with 12 bases in the middle. The germline V gene has CDR1 LNHDA and CDR2 SQIVND (reference sequence).